These 4 T cell receptor beta chains share one sample of origin, sequenced in a study of T cells in localized non-small cell lung cancer. Sequencing was performed with immunoSEQ multiplex PCR; in TCRdb, only in-frame clones are kept and a portion is missing. The sample shows about 70,000 clones, approximately 87% of them seen only once. Sequenced material: peripheral blood, taken before any cancer treatment. All receptors come from a male donor aged 60 or over with stage III squamous cell lung carcinoma.

The rearrangement joins TRBV5-5 to TRBJ2-6; no firm D call. This CDR3 has 15 residues. Trimming pared 4 bases from V and 1 base from J, leaving 9 bases between. Germline loops: CDR1 SGHKS, CDR2 YYEKEE (reference sequence). The CDR3 region is CASSPGVSGANVLTF. The CDR3 nucleotides read TGTGCCAGCAGCCCTGGGGTGTCTGGGGCCAACGTCCTGACTTTC.

The chain links TRBV6-5 to TRBJ1-2; D is perhaps TRBD1 (5 bases). The V end was cut by 6 bases, the J end by 2 bases, with 13 bases between. The germline gives CDR1 MNHEY, CDR2 SVGAGI. This CDR3 spans 14 amino acids. The CDR3 DNA sequence: TGTGCCAGCAGACGACAGCTCTTGAACTATGGCTACACCTTC. It codes for CASRRQLLNYGYTF.

The chain employs TRBV5-1 and TRBJ2-3, with D unresolved. The CDR3 spans 14 residues. Germline CDR1 and CDR2: SGHRS and YFSETQ. V gave up 0 bases and J gave up 0 bases, with 5 bases separating them. This chain's CDR3 is CASSLESSTDTQYF. CDR3 nucleotide sequence: TGCGCCAGCAGCTTGGAGAGTAGCACAGATACGCAGTATTTT.

The CDR3 nucleotides are TGCGCCAGCAGCTTGGGGACAGGGGGCAGGACTAATGAAAAACTGTTTTTT. Translated, it gives CASSLGTGGRTNEKLFF. The rearrangement uses TRBV5-1 and TRBJ1-4, with 11 bases fitting TRBD1. CDR1 and CDR2 from the germline V gene are SGHRS and YFSETQ. This CDR3 contains 17 residues. J was trimmed by 2 bases and V by 0 bases; bases with no gene match: 3.